This entry lists 10 T cell receptor beta chains sequenced from one sample in a study of cytomegalovirus exposure and HLA in healthy donors (TCRdb year 2017). Library preparation was by the immunoSEQ multiplex PCR assay. The multiplex PCR relied on a mix of 60 forward primers for TCR Vbeta segments and 13 reverse primers for TCR Jbeta segments. The source is immuneACCESS, and TCRdb retained only in-frame sequences with V and J called. Part of the clones is not carried over; for the studies checked, unresolved V genes explain less than half of this, and the remainder is unexplained. This sample is represented by over 50,000 clones; about 80% of them were singletons. The ten largest clones take up just over 50% of the sample. The sample comprised PBMCs. Every receptor here comes from a man aged 45-60 years in good health and CMV-seropositive.

The rearrangement uses TRBV7-2 and TRBJ2-1; D unresolved. The V end was cut by 2 bases, the J end by 4 bases, with 12 bases between. Per the germline V gene, CDR1 is SGHTA and CDR2 is FQGNSA. CDR3 size: 15 residues. In nucleotides, the CDR3 is TGTGCCAGCAGCTTACTGTCCCTCGGGTACAATGAGCAGTTCTTC. Its translation: CASSLLSLGYNEQFF.

V and J are TRBV30 and TRBJ2-7, with D possibly being TRBD2 (6 bases). There are 14 residues in the CDR3. V gave up 3 bases and J gave up 1 base, with 13 bases separating them. Per the germline V gene, CDR1 is GTSNPN and CDR2 is SVGIG (reference sequence). CDR3 region: CAWSAGRLSYEQYF. The CDR3 DNA reads as TGTGCCTGGAGCGCGGGGCGCTTATCCTACGAGCAGTACTTC.

The chain carries TRBV6-6 and TRBJ1-2; TRBD1 agrees at 7 bases. Unmatched junction bases numbered 2, after V lost 0 bases and J lost 4 bases. The germline V gene has CDR1 MNHNY and CDR2 SVGAGI (reference sequence). The CDR3 length is 14 residues. The CDR3 spells CASSYSGQTYGYTF. DNA of the CDR3: TGTGCCAGCAGTTACTCGGGACAGACCTATGGCTACACCTTC.

The chain employs TRBV19 and TRBJ1-2; the D gene is possibly TRBD1 (5 bases). Germline V gives CDR1 LNHDA, CDR2 SQIVND (reference sequence). The V end was cut by 7 bases, the J end by 5 bases, with 14 bases between. This CDR3 is 13 amino acids long. CDR3 loop: CASTSWGTYGYTF. The CDR3 DNA sequence: TGTGCCAGTACTTCCTGGGGCACTTATGGCTACACCTTC.

This clone has only a few counts. The identical CDR3 is also encoded by other nucleotide sequences in the sample. The chain carries TRBV7-8 and TRBJ1-1, with D possibly matching TRBD1 (5 bases). V dropped 5 bases and J dropped 5 bases, with 18 bases sitting between them. CDR3 size: 15 residues. Per germline, CDR1 SGHVS and CDR2 FQNEAQ. As DNA, the CDR3 is TGTGCCAGCAGCCCGGAGGGGAGGGCCGGGACTGAAGCTTTCTTT. Translation gives CASSPEGRAGTEAFF.

This sequence joins TRBV25-1 and TRBJ2-5; the match to TRBD1 covers 8 bases. Trimming removed 7 bases from V and 4 bases from J; junction bases left unmatched: 5. The CDR3 has 13 residues. In germline, CDR1 is MGHDK, CDR2 SYGVNS. CDR3 in amino acids: CASTDRGGETQYF. The CDR3 nucleotides are TGTGCCAGCACCGACAGGGGAGGAGAGACCCAGTACTTC.

This clone was recorded a few times. The V gene is TRBV6-1, the J gene TRBJ2-1, with 9 nucleotides matching TRBD2. J gave up 2 bases and V 1 base, and 0 bases lay outside the gene matches. CDR1 and CDR2 from the germline V gene are MNHNS and SASEGT. The CDR3 runs 15 residues. The CDR3 nucleotides read TGTGCCAGCAGTGAAGGCGGGAGGGCCTACAATGAGCAGTTCTTC. Its translation is CASSEGGRAYNEQFF.

The chain links TRBV27 to TRBJ1-6; 7 bases fit TRBD1. The CDR3 runs to 15 residues. In germline, CDR1 is MNHEY, CDR2 SMNVEV (reference sequence). V dropped 6 bases and J dropped 3; count of bases not matched to a gene: 5. CDR3: CASSDRAYYNSPLHF. The CDR3 DNA sequence: TGTGCCAGCAGCGACAGGGCATACTATAATTCACCCCTCCACTTT.

Turning to this clone: The junction differs from germline at one of its ends, possibly a read error. The chain links TRBV4-1 to TRBJ2-1, with 12 bases lining up with TRBD2. The CDR3 is 19 amino acids. CDR1 is MGHRA and CDR2 is YSYEKL in the germline V gene. In DNA, the CDR3 is TGCGCCAGCATCCAAACCCCTCTGGCTAGCGGGAGGGCCGACAATGAGCAGTTCTTC. Amino acid sequence: CASIQTPLASGRADNEQFF.

The chain recombines TRBV27 with TRBJ2-7; 10 positions match TRBD1. The CDR3 loop spans 15 amino acids. CDR1 is MNHEY and CDR2 is SMNVEV in the germline V gene (reference sequence). V lost 3 bases to trimming and J lost 2 bases; unmatched junction nucleotides: 4. The CDR3 loop reads CASSLAGTGAYEQYF. CDR3 nucleotide sequence: TGTGCCAGCAGTTTGGCCGGGACAGGGGCCTACGAGCAGTACTTC.